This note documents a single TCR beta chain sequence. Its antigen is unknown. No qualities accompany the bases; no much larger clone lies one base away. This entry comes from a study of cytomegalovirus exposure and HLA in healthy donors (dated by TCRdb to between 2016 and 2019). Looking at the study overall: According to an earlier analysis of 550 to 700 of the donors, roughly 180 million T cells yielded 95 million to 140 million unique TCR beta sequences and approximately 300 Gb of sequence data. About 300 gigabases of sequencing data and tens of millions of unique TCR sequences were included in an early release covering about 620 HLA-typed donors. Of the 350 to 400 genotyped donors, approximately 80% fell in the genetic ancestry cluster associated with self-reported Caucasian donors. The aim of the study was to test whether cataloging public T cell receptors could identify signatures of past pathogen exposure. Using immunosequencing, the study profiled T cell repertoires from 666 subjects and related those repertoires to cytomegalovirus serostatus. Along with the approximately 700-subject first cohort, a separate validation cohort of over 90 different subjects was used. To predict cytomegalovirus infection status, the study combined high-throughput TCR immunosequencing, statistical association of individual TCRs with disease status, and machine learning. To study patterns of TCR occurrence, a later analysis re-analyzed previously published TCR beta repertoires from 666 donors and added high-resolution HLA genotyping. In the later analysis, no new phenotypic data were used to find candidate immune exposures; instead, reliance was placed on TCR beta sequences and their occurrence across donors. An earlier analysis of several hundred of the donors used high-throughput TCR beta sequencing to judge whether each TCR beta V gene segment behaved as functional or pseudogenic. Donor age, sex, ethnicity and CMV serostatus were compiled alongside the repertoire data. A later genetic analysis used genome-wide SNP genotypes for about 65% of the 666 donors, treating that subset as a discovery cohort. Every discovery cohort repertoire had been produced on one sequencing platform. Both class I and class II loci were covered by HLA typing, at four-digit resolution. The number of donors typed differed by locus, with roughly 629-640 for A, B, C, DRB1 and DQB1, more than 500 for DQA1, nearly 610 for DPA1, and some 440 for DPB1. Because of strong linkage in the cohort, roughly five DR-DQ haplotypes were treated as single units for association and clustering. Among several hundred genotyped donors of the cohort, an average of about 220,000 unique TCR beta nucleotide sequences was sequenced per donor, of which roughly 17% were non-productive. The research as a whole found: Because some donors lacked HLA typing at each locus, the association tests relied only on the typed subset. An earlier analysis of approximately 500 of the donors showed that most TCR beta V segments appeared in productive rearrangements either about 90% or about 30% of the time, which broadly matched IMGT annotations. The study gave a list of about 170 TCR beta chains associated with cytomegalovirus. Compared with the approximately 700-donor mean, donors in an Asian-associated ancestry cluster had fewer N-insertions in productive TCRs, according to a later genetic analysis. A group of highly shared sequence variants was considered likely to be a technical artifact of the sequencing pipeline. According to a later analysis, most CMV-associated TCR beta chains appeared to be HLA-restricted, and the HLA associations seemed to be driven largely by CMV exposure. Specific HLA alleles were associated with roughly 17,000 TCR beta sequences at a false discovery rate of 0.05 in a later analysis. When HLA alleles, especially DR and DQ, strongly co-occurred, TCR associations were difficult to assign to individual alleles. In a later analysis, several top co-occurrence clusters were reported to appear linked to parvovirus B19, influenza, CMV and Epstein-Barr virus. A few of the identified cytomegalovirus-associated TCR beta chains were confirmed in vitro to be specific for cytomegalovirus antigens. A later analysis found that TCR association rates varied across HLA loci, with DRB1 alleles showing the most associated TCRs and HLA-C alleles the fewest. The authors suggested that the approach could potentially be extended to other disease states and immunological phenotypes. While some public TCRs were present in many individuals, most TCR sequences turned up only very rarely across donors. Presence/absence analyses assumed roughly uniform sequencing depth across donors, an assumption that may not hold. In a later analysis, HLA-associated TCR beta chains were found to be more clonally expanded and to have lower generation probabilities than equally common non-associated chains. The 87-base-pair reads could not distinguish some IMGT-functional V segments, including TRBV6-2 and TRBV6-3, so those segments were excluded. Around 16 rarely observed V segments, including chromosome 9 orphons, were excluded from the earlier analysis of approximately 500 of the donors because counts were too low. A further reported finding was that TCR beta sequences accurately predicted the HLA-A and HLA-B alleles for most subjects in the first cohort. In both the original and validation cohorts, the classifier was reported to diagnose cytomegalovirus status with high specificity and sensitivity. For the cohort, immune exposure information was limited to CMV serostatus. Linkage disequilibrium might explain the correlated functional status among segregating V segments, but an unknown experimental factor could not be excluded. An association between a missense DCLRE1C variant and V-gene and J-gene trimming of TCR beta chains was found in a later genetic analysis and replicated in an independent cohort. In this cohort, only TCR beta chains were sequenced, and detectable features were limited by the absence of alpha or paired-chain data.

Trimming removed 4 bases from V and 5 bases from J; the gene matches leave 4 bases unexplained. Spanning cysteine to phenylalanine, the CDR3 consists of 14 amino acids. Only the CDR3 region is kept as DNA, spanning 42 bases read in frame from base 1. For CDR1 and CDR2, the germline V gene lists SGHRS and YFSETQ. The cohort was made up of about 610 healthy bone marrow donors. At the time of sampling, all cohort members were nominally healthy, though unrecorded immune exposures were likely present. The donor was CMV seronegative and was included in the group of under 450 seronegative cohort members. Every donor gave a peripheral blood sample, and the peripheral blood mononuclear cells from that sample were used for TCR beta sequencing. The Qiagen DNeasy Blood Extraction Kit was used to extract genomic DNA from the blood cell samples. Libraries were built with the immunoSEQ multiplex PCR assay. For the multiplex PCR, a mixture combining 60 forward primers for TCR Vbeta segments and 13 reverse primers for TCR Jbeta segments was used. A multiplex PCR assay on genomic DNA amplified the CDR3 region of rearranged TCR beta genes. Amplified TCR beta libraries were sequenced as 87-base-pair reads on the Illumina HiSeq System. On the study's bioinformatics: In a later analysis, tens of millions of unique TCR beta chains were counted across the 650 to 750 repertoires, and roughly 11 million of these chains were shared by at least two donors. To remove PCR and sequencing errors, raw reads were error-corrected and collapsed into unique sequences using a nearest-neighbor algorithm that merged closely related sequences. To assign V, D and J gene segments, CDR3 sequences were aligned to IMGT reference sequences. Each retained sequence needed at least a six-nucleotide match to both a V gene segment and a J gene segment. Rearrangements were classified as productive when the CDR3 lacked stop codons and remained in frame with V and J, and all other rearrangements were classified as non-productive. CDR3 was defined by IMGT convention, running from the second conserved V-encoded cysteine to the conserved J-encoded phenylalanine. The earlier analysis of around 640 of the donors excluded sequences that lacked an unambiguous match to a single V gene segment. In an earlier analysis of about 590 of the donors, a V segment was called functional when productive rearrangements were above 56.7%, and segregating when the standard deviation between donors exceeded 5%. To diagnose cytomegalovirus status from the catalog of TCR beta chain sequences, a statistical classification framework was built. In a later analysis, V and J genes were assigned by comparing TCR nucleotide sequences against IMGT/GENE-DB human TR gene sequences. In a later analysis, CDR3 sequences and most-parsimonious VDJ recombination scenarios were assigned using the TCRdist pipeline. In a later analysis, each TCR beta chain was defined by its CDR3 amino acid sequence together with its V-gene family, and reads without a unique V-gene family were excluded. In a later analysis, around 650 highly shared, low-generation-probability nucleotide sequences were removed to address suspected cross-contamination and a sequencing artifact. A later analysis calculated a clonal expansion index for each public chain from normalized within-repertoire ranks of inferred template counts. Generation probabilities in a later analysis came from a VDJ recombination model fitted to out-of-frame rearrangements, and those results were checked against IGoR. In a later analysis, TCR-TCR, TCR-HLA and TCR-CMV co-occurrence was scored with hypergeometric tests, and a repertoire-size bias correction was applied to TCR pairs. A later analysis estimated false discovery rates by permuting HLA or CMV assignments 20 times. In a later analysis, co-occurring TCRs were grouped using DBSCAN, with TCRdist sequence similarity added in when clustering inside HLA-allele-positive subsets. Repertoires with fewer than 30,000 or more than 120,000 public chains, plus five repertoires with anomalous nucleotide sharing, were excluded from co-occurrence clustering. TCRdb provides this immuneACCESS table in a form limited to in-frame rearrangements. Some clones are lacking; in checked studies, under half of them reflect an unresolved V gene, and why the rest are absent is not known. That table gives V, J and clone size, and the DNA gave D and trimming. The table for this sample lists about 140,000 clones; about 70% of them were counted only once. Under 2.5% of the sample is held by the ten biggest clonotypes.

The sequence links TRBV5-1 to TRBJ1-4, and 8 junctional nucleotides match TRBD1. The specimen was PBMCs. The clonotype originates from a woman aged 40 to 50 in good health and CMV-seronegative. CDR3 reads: CASSTRGQNEKLFF. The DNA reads TGCGCCAGCAGCACCAGGGGGCAAAATGAAAAACTGTTTTTT.